This T cell receptor beta chain was sequenced in a study of CD8+CD57+ T cells in acquired aplastic anemia. The study, taken as a whole, reports: A significant difference in CD8+ Simpson's diversity between patients and controls was not found.

Genomic DNA, serving as template, underwent TCR beta VDJ and CDR3 profiling. Using its own MiXCR run on the reads, TCRdb lists one record per CDR3 protein. The table records roughly 250,000 distinct CDR3 sequences, around 82% of them present only once. The CDR3 is 14 amino acids. Looked up from germline, CDR1 is SGHNT and CDR2 is YENEEA. The V end was cut by 8 bases, the J end by 6 bases, with 20 bases between. As to this clonotype: Its antigen is not known.

Whoever was chosen for sequencing had shown CD8+CD57+ cell expansion by flow cytometry. The receptor's source is a human donor with aplastic anemia. The V and J genes are TRBV11-3 and TRBJ2-7, with D perhaps TRBD1 (6 bases). Sequencing was carried out using sorted CD4+, CD8+, or CD8+CD57+ T cells (not recorded which) from PBMCs. The CDR3 bases are TGTGCCAGCTCAAGACAGGCAAACGATGTCGAGCAGTACGTC. The encoded protein is CASSRQANDVEQYV.